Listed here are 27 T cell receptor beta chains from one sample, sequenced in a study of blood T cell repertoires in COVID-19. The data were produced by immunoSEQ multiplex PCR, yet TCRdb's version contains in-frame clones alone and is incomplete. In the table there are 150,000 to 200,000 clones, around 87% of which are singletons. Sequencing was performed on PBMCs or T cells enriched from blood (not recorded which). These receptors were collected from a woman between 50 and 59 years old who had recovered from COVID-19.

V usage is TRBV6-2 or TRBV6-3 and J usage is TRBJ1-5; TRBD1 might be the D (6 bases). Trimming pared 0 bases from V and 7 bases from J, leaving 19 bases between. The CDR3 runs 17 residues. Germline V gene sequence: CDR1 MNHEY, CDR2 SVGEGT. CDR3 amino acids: CASSYSDRRYSRQPQHF. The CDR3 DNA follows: TGTGCCAGCAGTTACTCTGACAGGCGGTATTCAAGACAGCCCCAGCATTTT.

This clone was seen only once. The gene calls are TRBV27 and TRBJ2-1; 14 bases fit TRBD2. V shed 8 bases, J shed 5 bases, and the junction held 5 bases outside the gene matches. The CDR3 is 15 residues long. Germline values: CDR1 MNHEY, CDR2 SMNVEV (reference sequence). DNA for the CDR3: TGTGCCAGCGGGACTAGCGGGGGTGGAAACAATGAGCAGTTCTTC. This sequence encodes CASGTSGGGNNEQFF.

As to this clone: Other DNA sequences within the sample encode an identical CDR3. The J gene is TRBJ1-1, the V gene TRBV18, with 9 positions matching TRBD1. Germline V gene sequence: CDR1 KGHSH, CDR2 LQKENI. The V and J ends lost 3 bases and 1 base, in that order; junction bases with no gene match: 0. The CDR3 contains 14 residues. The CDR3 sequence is CASSPGQGNTEAFF. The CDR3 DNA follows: TGTGCCAGCTCACCGGGACAGGGGAACACTGAAGCTTTCTTT.

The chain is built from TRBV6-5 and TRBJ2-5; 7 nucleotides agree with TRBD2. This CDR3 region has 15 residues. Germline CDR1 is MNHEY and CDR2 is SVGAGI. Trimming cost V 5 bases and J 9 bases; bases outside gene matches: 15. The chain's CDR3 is CASSPASGVWGAQYF. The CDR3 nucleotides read TGTGCCAGCAGTCCAGCTAGCGGCGTCTGGGGGGCCCAGTACTTC.

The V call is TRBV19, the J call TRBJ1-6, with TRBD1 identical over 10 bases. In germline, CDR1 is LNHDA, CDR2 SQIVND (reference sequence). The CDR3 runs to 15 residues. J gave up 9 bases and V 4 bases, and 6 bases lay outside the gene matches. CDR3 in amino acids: CASSKPGQGSSPLHF. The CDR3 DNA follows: TGTGCCAGTAGTAAGCCGGGACAGGGGAGTTCACCCCTCCACTTT.

The CDR3 region is CASSSPGQYYEQYF. As DNA, the CDR3 is TGTGCCAGCAGCTCGCCGGGACAATACTACGAGCAGTACTTC. The chain employs TRBV7-8 and TRBJ2-7, with TRBD1 as a possible D gene (6 bases). V lost 4 bases and J lost 3, with 13 bases in between. This CDR3 is built from 14 residues. Germline V gene lookup returns CDR1 SGHVS and CDR2 FQNEAQ.

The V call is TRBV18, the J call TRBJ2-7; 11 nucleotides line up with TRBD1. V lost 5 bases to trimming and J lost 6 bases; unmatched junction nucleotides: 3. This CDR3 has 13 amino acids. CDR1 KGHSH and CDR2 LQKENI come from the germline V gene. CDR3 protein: CASSTGTGGEQYF. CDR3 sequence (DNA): TGTGCCAGCTCAACCGGGACAGGGGGCGAGCAGTACTTC.

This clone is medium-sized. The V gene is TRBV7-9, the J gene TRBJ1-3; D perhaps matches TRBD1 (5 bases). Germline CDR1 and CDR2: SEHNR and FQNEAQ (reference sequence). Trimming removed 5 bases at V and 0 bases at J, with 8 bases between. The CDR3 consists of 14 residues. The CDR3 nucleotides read TGTGCCAGCAGCCCCACAGGCTCTGGAAACACCATATATTTT. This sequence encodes CASSPTGSGNTIYF. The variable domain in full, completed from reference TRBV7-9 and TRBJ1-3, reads DTGVSQNPRHKITKRGQNVTFRCDPISEHNRLYWYRQTLGQGPEFLTYFQNEAQLEKSRLLSDRFSAERPKGSFSTLEIQRTEQGDSAMYLCASSPTGSGNTIYFGEGSWLTVV.

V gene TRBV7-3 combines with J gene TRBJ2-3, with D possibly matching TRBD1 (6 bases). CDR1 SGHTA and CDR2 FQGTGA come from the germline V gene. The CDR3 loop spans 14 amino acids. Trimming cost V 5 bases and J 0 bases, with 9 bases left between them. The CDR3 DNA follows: TGTGCCAGCAGCCTTACAGGGAGCACAGATACGCAGTATTTT. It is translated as CASSLTGSTDTQYF.

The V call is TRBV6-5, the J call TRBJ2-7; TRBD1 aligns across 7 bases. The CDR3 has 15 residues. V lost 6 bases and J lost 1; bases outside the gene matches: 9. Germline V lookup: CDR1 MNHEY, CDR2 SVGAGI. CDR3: CASRAGQASSYEQYF. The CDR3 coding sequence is TGTGCCAGCAGGGCCGGACAGGCCTCATCCTACGAGCAGTACTTC.

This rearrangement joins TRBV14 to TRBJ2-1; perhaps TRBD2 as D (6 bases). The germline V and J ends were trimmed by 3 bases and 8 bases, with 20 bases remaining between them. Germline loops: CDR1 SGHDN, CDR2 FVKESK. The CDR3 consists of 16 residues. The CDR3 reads CASSQKRQLREDEQFF. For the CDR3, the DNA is TGTGCCAGCAGCCAGAAACGCCAGCTTAGGGAGGATGAGCAGTTCTTC.

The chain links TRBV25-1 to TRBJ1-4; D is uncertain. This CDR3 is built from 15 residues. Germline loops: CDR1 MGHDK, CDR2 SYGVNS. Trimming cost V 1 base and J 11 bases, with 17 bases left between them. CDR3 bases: TGTGCCAGCAGTGAATGGGAGGGTGGCGGATCTAAACTGTTTTTT. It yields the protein CASSEWEGGGSKLFF.

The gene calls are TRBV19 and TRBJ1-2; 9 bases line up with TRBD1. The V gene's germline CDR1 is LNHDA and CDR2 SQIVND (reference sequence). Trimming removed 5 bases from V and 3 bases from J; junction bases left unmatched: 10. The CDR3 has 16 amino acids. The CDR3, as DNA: TGTGCCAGTAGTCTTGTTACAGGGGGCGCCGACTATGGCTACACCTTC. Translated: CASSLVTGGADYGYTF.

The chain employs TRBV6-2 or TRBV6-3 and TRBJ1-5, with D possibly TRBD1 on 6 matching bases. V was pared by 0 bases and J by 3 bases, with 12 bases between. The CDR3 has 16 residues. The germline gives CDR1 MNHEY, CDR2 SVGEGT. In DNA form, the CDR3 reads TGTGCCAGCAGTTACTCCTACAGGGCCCCCAATCAGCCCCAGCATTTT. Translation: CASSYSYRAPNQPQHF.

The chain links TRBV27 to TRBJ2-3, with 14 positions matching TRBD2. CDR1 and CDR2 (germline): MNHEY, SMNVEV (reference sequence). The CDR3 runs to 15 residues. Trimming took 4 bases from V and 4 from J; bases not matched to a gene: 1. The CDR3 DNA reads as TGTGCCAGCAGTTCGGGACTAGCGGGGGCAGATACGCAGTATTTT. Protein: CASSSGLAGADTQYF.

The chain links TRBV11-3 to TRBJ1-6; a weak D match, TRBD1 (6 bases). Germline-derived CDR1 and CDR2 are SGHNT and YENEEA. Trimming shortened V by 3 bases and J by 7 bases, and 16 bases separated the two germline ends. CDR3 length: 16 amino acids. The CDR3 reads CASSFVQGAWNSPLHF. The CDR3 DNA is TGTGCCAGCAGCTTCGTACAGGGAGCGTGGAATTCACCCCTCCACTTT.

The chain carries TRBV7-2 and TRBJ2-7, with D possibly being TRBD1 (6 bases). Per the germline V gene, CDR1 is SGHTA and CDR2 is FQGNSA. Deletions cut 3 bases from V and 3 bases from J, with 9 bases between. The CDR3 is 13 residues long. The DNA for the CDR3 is TGTGCCAGCAGCTTCGGACAGAACTACGAGCAGTACTTC. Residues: CASSFGQNYEQYF.

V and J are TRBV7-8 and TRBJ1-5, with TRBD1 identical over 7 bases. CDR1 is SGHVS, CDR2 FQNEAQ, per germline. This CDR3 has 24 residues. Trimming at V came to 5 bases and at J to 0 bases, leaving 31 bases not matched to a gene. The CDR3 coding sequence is TGTGCCAGCAGCCGAACCCCTTCTAAGATTGGGACAGACTTTCATCACTATAGCAATCAGCCCCAGCATTTT. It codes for CASSRTPSKIGTDFHHYSNQPQHF.

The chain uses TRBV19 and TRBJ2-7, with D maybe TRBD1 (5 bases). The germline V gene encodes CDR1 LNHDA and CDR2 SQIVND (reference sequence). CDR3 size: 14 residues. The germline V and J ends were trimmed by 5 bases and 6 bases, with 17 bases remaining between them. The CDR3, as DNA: TGTGCCAGTAGTCAGCAGGGAAGTCGGAGCGAGCAGTACTTC. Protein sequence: CASSQQGSRSEQYF.

In DNA, the CDR3 is TGTGCCAGCAGCTTAATCGCTAGCGGGGGGATGAGCACAGATACGCAGTATTTT. It is translated as CASSLIASGGMSTDTQYF. J is TRBJ2-3 and V is TRBV7-9, with 11 bases matching TRBD2. The germline V gene has CDR1 SEHNR and CDR2 FQNEAQ (reference sequence). Unmatched junction bases numbered 7, after V lost 2 bases and J lost 0 bases. This CDR3 comprises 18 residues.

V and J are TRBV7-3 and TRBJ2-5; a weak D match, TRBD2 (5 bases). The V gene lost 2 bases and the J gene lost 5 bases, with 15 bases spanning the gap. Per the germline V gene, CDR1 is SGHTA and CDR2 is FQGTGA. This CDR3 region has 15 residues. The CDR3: CASSLDPSRTETQYF. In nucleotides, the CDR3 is TGTGCCAGCAGCTTAGACCCTAGCAGGACGGAGACCCAGTACTTC. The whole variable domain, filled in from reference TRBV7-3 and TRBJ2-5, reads GAGVSQTPSNKVTEKGKYVELRCDPISGHTALYWYRQSLGQGPEFLIYFQGTGAADDSGLPNDRFFAVRPEGSVSTLKIQRTERGDSAVYLCASSLDPSRTETQYFGPGTRLLVL.

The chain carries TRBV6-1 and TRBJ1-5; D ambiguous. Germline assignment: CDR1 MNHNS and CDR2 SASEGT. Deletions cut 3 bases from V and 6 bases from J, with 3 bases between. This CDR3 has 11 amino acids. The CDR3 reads CASSDGQPQHF. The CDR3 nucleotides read TGTGCCAGCAGTGACGGTCAGCCCCAGCATTTT.

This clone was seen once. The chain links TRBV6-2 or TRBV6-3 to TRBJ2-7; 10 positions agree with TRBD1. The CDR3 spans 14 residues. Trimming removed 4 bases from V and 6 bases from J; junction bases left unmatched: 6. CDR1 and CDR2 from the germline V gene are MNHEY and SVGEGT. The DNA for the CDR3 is TGTGCCAGCAGTTCCCCCGGGACAGGGGCCGAGCAGTACTTC. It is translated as CASSSPGTGAEQYF.

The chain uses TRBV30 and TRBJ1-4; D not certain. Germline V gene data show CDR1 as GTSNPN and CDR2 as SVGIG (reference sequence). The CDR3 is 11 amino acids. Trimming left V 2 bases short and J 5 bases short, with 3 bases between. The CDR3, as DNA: TGTGCCTGGAGTCCAAATGAAAAACTGTTTTTT. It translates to CAWSPNEKLFF.

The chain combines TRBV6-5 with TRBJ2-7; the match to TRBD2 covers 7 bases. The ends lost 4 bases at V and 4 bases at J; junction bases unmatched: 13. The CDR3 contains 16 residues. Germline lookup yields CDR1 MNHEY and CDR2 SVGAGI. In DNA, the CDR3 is TGTGCCAGCAGTTCCTTAAGGCGGGGGAGAGGTTACGAGCAGTACTTC. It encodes CASSSLRRGRGYEQYF.

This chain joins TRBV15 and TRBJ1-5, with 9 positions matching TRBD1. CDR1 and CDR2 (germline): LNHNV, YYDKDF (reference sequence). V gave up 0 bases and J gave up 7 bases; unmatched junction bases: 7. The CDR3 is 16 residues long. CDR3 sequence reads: CATSRDDRGRGQPQHF. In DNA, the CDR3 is TGTGCCACCAGCAGAGATGACAGGGGGAGAGGGCAGCCCCAGCATTTT.

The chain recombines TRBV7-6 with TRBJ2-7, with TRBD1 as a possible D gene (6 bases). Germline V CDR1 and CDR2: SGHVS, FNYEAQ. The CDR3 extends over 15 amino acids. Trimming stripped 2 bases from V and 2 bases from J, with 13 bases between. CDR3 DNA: TGTGCCAGCAGCTTACAACAGGGACCCACCTACGAGCAGTACTTC. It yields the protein CASSLQQGPTYEQYF.